The rows below give T cell receptor beta chains drawn from one sample of a study of blood T cell repertoires in COVID-19. Profiling relied on immunoSEQ multiplex PCR, and the TCRdb table lists in-frame clones only, not all of them. The table lists tens of thousands of clones, 90% to 95% of them singletons. The sample consisted of peripheral blood. These receptor sequences come from a man between 35 and 55 years old with COVID-19, enrolled during active disease. Both conserved end residues are part of each CDR3. A D gene is named only where the DNA matches it firmly. A clone size is listed for some rows: how often the clone was seen (once, few, many), or a class if it is expanded.

cdr3_length | j_call | clone_size | d_call | v_call | cdr3_nt | cdr3_aa
16 | TRBJ2-2 | - | - | TRBV7-6 | TGTGCCAGCAGCACCCCGCGGGGACCCTTTTCCGGGGAGCTGTTTTTT | CASSTPRGPFSGELFF
13 | TRBJ1-2 | - | - | TRBV19 | TGTGCCAGTAGTCAGGGCACCCACTATGGCTACACCTTC | CASSQGTHYGYTF
17 | TRBJ2-1 | - | TRBD2 | TRBV28 | TGTGCCAGCAGCACACCCGGGGGGGCTTCATTACTCTATGAGCAGTTCTTC | CASSTPGGASLLYEQFF
13 | TRBJ1-2 | - | - | TRBV12-3/TRBV12-4 | TGTGCCAGCAGTTTAACCACGGGCTATGGCTACACCTTC | CASSLTTGYGYTF
16 | TRBJ2-5 | medium-sized | TRBD2 | TRBV5-4 | TGTGCCAGCAGCTTACTAGCGGGGGGCCCCCGAGAGACCCAGTACTTC | CASSLLAGGPRETQYF
14 | TRBJ1-2 | - | - | TRBV28 | TGTGCCTACCGTTCCGCCAGGGCTCACTATGGCTACACCTTC | CAYRSARAHYGYTF
14 | TRBJ1-3 | - | - | TRBV7-8 | TGTGCCAGCAGCTTACTCGAGTCTGGAAACACCATATATTTT | CASSLLESGNTIYF
15 | TRBJ1-5 | - | - | TRBV5-1 | TGCGCCAGCAGTCCGATGTCGAGGGAGAATCAGCCCCAGCATTTT | CASSPMSRENQPQHF
15 | TRBJ1-5 | - | TRBD1 | TRBV19 | TGTGCCAGTAGCCTCCAGACAGGGGGCAATCAGCCCCAGCATTTT | CASSLQTGGNQPQHF
13 | TRBJ1-1 | - | - | TRBV19 | TGTGCCAGTAGTATGTCTGTGAACACTGAAGCTTTCTTT | CASSMSVNTEAFF
16 | TRBJ2-2 | - | - | TRBV19 | TGTGCCAGTAGCCTGGGGTTAGCGACGAACACCGGGGAGCTGTTTTTT | CASSLGLATNTGELFF
12 | TRBJ1-1 | - | - | TRBV4-1 | TGCGCCAGCAGCCAATCGGGGTCCGAAGCTTTCTTT | CASSQSGSEAFF
11 | TRBJ1-6 | - | TRBD1 | TRBV5-6 | TGTGCCAGCAGCGACAGGGGACCCCTCCACTTT | CASSDRGPLHF
14 | TRBJ1-2 | - | - | TRBV4-1 | TGCGCCAGCAGACAACCCTCAAGTACTCATGGCTACACCTTC | CASRQPSSTHGYTF
14 | TRBJ2-7 | once | TRBD1 | TRBV19 | TGTGCCAGTAGTAGGGACAGGGGCCCCTACGAGCAGTACTTC | CASSRDRGPYEQYF
15 | TRBJ1-2 | - | - | TRBV5-4 | TGTGCCAGCAGAGGGATCCCGGCAGGGGCGGGTGGCTACACCTTC | CASRGIPAGAGGYTF
14 | TRBJ1-2 | - | TRBD1 | TRBV28 | TGTGCCAGCACTCCCCTCTCCAACAGGGGAGGCTACACCTTC | CASTPLSNRGGYTF
13 | TRBJ1-2 | - | - | TRBV15 | TGTGCCACCAGCAGAGCTCCAGGGGACGGCTACACCTTC | CATSRAPGDGYTF
13 | TRBJ2-7 | - | TRBD1 | TRBV2 | TGTGCCAGCAGGGTGACAGGGGAACTCGAGCAGTACTTC | CASRVTGELEQYF
13 | TRBJ2-2 | - | - | TRBV2 | TGTGCCAGCAAGGAGGTTTCCACCGGGGAGCTGTTTTTT | CASKEVSTGELFF
17 | TRBJ1-5 | once | - | TRBV11-2 | TGTGCCAGCAGCACCGAAGGGGGTTCCGGGAGCAATCAGCCCCAGCATTTT | CASSTEGGSGSNQPQHF
14 | TRBJ1-2 | - | - | TRBV5-5 | TGTGCCAGCAGCCAGGGGACCGTCCACTATGGCTACACCTTC | CASSQGTVHYGYTF
14 | TRBJ2-3 | - | - | TRBV3-1/TRBV3-2 | TGTGCCAGCAGCCAAGGGACCCGGGGAGATACGCAGTATTTT | CASSQGTRGDTQYF
15 | TRBJ2-5 | - | TRBD1 | TRBV5-4 | TGTGCCAGCAGCTCTAGACAGGGTGCGGGTGAGACCCAGTACTTC | CASSSRQGAGETQYF
17 | TRBJ2-2 | - | - | TRBV11-3 | TGTGCCAGCAGCCTCCACCGGGACTCTCTAAACACCGGGGAGCTGTTTTTT | CASSLHRDSLNTGELFF
14 | TRBJ1-4 | - | TRBD1 | TRBV5-1 | TGCGCCAGCAGCGGAGGACAGGAAAATGAAAAACTGTTTTTT | CASSGGQENEKLFF
17 | TRBJ1-2 | - | - | TRBV7-9 | TGTGCCAGCAGCTTGAGTGCCCGCGGGTCTCGCGGATATGGCTACACCTTC | CASSLSARGSRGYGYTF
12 | TRBJ2-4 | - | - | TRBV30 | TGTGCCTGGAATGGGGGGTTCAACATTCAGTACTTC | CAWNGGFNIQYF
15 | TRBJ2-2 | - | TRBD1 | TRBV11-2 | TGTGCCAGCAGCTGGAACAGGGGGGACACCGGGGAGCTGTTTTTT | CASSWNRGDTGELFF
15 | TRBJ1-1 | - | TRBD1 | TRBV7-6 | TGTGCCAGCAGCTTAGGGACAGGAGGGGACACTGAAGCTTTCTTT | CASSLGTGGDTEAFF
14 | TRBJ1-5 | once | - | TRBV6-5 | TGTGCCAGCAGTTACTCTGTCAGGGATCAGCCCCAGCATTTT | CASSYSVRDQPQHF
13 | TRBJ2-1 | - | - | TRBV6-4 | TGTGCCAGCAGTGTATCAGGGGAGCGGGAGCAGTTCTTC | CASSVSGEREQFF
15 | TRBJ1-1 | once | - | TRBV28 | TGTGCCAGCAATGAAGGGGTTAGGATGAACACTGAAGCTTTCTTT | CASNEGVRMNTEAFF
14 | TRBJ2-3 | - | - | TRBV6-2/TRBV6-3 | TGTGCCAGCAGTGTACAGGGTAGAACAGATACGCAGTATTTT | CASSVQGRTDTQYF
12 | TRBJ1-2 | - | - | TRBV27 | TGTGCCAGCAGCCTAGGGGGGGGACCCTACACCTTC | CASSLGGGPYTF
13 | TRBJ2-5 | - | - | TRBV12-3/TRBV12-4 | TGTGCCAGCAGTCGGGAGCGACAAGAGACCCAGTACTTC | CASSRERQETQYF
14 | TRBJ2-5 | - | TRBD2 | TRBV5-1 | TGCGCCAGCAGCTTGAGACTAGCGGAAGAGACCCAGTACTTC | CASSLRLAEETQYF
14 | TRBJ2-5 | - | - | TRBV7-9 | TGTGCCAGCAGCTTATTGCGGGACGGAGAGACCCAGTACTTC | CASSLLRDGETQYF
12 | TRBJ1-1 | - | - | TRBV29-1 | TGCAGCGTTGTGGAGGGAGGAAATGAAGCTTTCTTT | CSVVEGGNEAFF
16 | TRBJ1-1 | - | - | TRBV6-5 | TGTGCCAGCAGTTCAGGTCGACGGAATAAGAACACTGAAGCTTTCTTT | CASSSGRRNKNTEAFF
13 | TRBJ1-2 | once | TRBD1 | TRBV6-5 | TGTGCCAGCAGTCGGACAGGGGAGGATGGCTACACCTTC | CASSRTGEDGYTF
11 | TRBJ2-1 | - | - | TRBV30 | TGTGCCTGGAGTGGGCAGTATGAGCAGTTCTTC | CAWSGQYEQFF
16 | TRBJ2-2 | once | - | TRBV15 | TGTGCCACCAGCAGAGATATTCCAGCGAACACCGGGGAGCTGTTTTTT | CATSRDIPANTGELFF
14 | TRBJ1-1 | - | TRBD1 | TRBV6-2/TRBV6-3 | TGTGCCAGCAGTTACACCACAGGGGTCACTGAAGCTTTCTTT | CASSYTTGVTEAFF
15 | TRBJ2-2 | - | TRBD1 | TRBV27 | TGTGCCAGCAGTCCATCCCGACAGGGGTTCGGGGAGCTGTTTTTT | CASSPSRQGFGELFF
15 | TRBJ2-3 | - | - | TRBV9 | TGTGCCAGCAGCTCCCCGAGGGCTAGCACAGATACGCAGTATTTT | CASSSPRASTDTQYF
12 | TRBJ1-1 | - | - | TRBV19 | TGTGCCAGTAGTCTTTCGGAGGGTGAAGCTTTCTTT | CASSLSEGEAFF
15 | TRBJ1-3 | - | TRBD1 | TRBV3-1/TRBV3-2 | TGTGCCAGCAGCCAAGATCCGGGACAGTCTGACACCATATATTTT | CASSQDPGQSDTIYF
14 | TRBJ1-4 | - | - | TRBV19 | TGTGCCAGTGCCGGGGGGACAATTAATGAAAAACTGTTTTTT | CASAGGTINEKLFF
20 | TRBJ2-6 | - | TRBD1 | TRBV27 | TGTGCCAGCCGGTGGGATGACCGGGACAGTTGGAACTCTGGGGCCAACGTCCTGACTTTC | CASRWDDRDSWNSGANVLTF
13 | TRBJ2-7 | - | TRBD1 | TRBV5-6 | TGTGCCAGCAGCCGCGACAGGGGTATCGAGCAGTACTTC | CASSRDRGIEQYF
15 | TRBJ1-2 | - | - | TRBV7-9 | TGTGCCAGCAGCTTATCGGCCGGGGTTAACTATGGCTACACCTTC | CASSLSAGVNYGYTF
15 | TRBJ2-7 | - | - | TRBV5-5 | TGTGCCAGCAGCTTGGAAGGGGGAAGCTCCTACGAGCAGTACTTC | CASSLEGGSSYEQYF
15 | TRBJ2-1 | - | TRBD2 | TRBV4-1 | TGCGCCAGCAGCCAAGTGGGGGGGTCCTACAATGAGCAGTTCTTC | CASSQVGGSYNEQFF
14 | TRBJ1-2 | - | - | TRBV7-2 | TGTGCCAGCAGCTTAGGTGGTCAGGAAGACGGCTACACCTTC | CASSLGGQEDGYTF
13 | TRBJ1-1 | - | - | TRBV12-3/TRBV12-4 | TGTGCCAGCAGTTTTACTCATGTGGGGGGGCCTTTCTTT | CASSFTHVGGPFF
13 | TRBJ2-2 | - | - | TRBV28 | TGTGCCAGCAGTCCCCAAACTAGCGGGGAGCTGTTTTTT | CASSPQTSGELFF
14 | TRBJ1-4 | - | - | TRBV19 | TGTGCCAGTATCCGCGGAGGGAGTAATGAAAAACTGTTTTTT | CASIRGGSNEKLFF
18 | TRBJ2-1 | - | TRBD2 | TRBV7-9 | TGTGCCAGCAGCCCCTATCCCGGACTAGCGGGGGATCGGAATGAGCAGTTCTTC | CASSPYPGLAGDRNEQFF
17 | TRBJ1-5 | - | TRBD1 | TRBV4-1 | TGCGCCAGCAGCCAGGAATTTCTCGACAGGGGAAATCAGCCCCAGCATTTT | CASSQEFLDRGNQPQHF